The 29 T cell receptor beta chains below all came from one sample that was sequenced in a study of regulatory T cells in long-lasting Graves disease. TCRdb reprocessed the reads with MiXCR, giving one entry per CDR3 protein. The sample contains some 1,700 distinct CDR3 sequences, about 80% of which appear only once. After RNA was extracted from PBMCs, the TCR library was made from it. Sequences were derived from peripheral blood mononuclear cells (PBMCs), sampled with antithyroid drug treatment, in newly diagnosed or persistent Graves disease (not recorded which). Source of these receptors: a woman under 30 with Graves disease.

CDR3 DNA sequence: TGTGCCAGCAGCTTAGAGACCATCGTAAGGGGAGCTTTCTTT. It translates to CASSLETIVRGAFF. V gene TRBV13 combines with J gene TRBJ1-1, with a weak D call TRBD1 (5 bases). Trimming took off 1 base at V and 10 bases at J, with 16 bases between the two ends. The CDR3 is 14 residues long. CDR1 and CDR2 (germline): PRHDT, FYEKMQ (reference sequence).

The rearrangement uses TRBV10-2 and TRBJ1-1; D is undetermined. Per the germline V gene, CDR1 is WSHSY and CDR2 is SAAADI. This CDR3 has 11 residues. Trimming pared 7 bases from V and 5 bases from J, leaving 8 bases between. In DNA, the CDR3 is TGCGCCAGCATGAGAGGAACTGAAGCTTTCTTT. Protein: CASMRGTEAFF.

The CDR3 DNA reads as TGTGCCAGCAGGAGGACAGGGACGAACTATGGCTACACCTTC. It yields the protein CASRRTGTNYGYTF. The chain couples TRBV27 to TRBJ1-2; 8 nucleotides match TRBD1. Germline V CDR1 and CDR2: MNHEY, SMNVEV (reference sequence). V lost 6 bases and J lost 2; bases outside the gene matches: 5. This CDR3 has 14 amino acids.

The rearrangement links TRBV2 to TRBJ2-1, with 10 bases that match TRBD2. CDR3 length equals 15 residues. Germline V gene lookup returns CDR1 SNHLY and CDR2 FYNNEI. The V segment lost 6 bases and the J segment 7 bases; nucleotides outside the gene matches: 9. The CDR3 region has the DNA TGTGCCAGCAGCTACACTAGCGGGATACGTAATGAGCAGTTCTTC. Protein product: CASSYTSGIRNEQFF.

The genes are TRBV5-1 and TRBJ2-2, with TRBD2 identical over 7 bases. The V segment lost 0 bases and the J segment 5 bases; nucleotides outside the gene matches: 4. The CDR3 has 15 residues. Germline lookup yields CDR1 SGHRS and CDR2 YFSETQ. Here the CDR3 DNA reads TGCGCCAGCAGCTTGGAGAGGGAGGGAACCGGGGAGCTGTTTTTT. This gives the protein CASSLEREGTGELFF.

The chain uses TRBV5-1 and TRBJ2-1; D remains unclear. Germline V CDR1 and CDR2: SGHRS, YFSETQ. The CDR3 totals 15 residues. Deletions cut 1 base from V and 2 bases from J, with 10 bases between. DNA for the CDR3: TGCGCCAGCAGCTTGAGCTGGACCCCCTACAATGAGCAGTTCTTC. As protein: CASSLSWTPYNEQFF.

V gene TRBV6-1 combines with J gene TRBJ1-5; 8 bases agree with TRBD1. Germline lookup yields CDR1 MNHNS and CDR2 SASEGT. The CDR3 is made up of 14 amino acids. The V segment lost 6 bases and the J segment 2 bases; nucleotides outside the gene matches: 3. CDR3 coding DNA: TGTGCCAGCAGGGTACAGGGGGGCAATCAGCCCCAGCATTTT. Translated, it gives CASRVQGGNQPQHF.

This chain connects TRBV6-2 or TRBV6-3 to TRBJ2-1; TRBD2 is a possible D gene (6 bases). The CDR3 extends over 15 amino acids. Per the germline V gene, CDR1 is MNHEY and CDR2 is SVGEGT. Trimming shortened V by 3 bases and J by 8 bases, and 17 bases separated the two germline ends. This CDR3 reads CASSYYGSQVHEQFF. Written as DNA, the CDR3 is TGTGCCAGCAGTTATTACGGGAGCCAAGTACATGAGCAGTTCTTC.

In nucleotides, the CDR3 is TGTGCCACCAGTTGGTCCGGTCGGGATGAGCAGTTCTTC. The encoded protein is CATSWSGRDEQFF. The V call is TRBV24-1, the J call TRBJ2-1; D is unclear. Germline lookup yields CDR1 KGHDR and CDR2 SFDVKD. V was clipped by 6 bases and J by 8 bases, with 13 bases between them. CDR3 length equals 13 residues.

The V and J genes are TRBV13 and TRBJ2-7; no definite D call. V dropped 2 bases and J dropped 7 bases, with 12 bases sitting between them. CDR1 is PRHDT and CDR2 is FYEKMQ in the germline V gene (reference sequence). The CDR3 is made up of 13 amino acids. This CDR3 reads CASSLNPSVEQYF. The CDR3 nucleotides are TGTGCCAGCAGCTTAAACCCCAGCGTTGAGCAGTACTTC.

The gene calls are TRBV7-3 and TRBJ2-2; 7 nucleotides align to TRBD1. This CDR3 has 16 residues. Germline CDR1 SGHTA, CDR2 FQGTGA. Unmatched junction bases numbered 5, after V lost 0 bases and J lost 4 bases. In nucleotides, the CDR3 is TGTGCCAGCAGCTTAACCCCAAGGGGGCGCACCGGGGAGCTGTTTTTT. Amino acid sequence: CASSLTPRGRTGELFF.

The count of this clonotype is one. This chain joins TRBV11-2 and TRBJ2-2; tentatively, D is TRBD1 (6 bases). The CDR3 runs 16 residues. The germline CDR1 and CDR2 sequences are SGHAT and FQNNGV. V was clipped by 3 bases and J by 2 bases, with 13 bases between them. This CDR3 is CASSFDRPLNTGELFF. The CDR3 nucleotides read TGTGCCAGCAGCTTTGACAGGCCCCTTAACACCGGGGAGCTGTTTTTT.

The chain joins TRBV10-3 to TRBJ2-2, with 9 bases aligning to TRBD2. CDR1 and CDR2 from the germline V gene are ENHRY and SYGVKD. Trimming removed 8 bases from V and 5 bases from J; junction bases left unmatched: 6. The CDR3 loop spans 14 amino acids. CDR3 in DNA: TGTGCCATCGGGCGGGAGGGCCGGACCGGGGAGCTGTTTTTT. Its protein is CAIGREGRTGELFF.

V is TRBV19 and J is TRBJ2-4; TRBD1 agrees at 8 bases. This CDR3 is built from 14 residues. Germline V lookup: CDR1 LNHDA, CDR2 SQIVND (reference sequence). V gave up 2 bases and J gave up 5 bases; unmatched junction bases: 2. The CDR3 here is CASSITGGENIQYF. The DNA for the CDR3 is TGTGCCAGTAGTATAACAGGGGGAGAAAACATTCAGTACTTC.

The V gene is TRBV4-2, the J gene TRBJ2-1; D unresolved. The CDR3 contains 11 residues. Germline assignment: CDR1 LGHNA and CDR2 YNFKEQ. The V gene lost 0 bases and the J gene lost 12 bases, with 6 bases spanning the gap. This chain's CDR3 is CASSQDRAQFF. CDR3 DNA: TGTGCCAGCAGCCAAGATCGAGCGCAGTTCTTC.

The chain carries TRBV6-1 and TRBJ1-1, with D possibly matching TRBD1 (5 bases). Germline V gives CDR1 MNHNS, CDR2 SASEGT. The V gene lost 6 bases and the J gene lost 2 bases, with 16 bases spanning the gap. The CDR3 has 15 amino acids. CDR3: CASSPGGVSNTEAFF. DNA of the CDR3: TGTGCCAGCAGCCCTGGGGGGGTCTCAAACACTGAAGCTTTCTTT.

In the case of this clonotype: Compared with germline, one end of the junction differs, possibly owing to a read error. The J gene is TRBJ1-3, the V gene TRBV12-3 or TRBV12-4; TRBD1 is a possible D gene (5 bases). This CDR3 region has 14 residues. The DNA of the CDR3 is TGTGCCAGCAGGAGCAGGGTCTCTGGGAACACCATATATTTT. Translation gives CASRSRVSGNTIYF.

CDR3 DNA: TGTGCCAGCAGCTTTGACCGCCAGATCGGTAGAAGCCTGTTTTTT. It is translated as CASSFDRQIGRSLFF. V and J are TRBV5-4 and TRBJ1-4; D is ambiguous. The CDR3 length is 15 residues. In germline, CDR1 is SGHNT, CDR2 YYREEE (reference sequence). Trimming removed 2 bases from V and 14 bases from J, with 22 bases in between.

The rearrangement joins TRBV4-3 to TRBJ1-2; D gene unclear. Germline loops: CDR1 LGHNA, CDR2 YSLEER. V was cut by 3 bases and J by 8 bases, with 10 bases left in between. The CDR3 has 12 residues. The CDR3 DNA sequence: TGCGCCAGCAGCCAGGGAGGACGGGGCTACACCTTC. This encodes CASSQGGRGYTF.

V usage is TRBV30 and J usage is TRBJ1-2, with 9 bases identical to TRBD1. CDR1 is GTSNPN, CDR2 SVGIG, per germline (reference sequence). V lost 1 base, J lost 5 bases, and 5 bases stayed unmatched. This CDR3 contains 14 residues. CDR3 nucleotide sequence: TGTGCCTGGAGTGCACAGGGGGCTGCTTATGGCTACACCTTC. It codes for CAWSAQGAAYGYTF.

The CDR3 is CTLRDSSSYNEQFF. CDR3 coding DNA: TGCACCCTACGGGACTCAAGCTCCTACAATGAGCAGTTCTTC. This chain links TRBV20-1 with TRBJ2-1, with D maybe TRBD2 (6 bases). The CDR3 has 14 residues. Germline V gene sequence: CDR1 DFQATT, CDR2 SNEGSKA (reference sequence).

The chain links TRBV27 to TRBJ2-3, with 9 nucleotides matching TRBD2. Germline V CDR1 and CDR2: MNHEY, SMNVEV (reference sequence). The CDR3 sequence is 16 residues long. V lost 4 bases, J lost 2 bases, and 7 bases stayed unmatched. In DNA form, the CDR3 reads TGTGCCAGCAGTTCCCGGGTAGCGGGGGCCACAGATACGCAGTATTTT. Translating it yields CASSSRVAGATDTQYF.

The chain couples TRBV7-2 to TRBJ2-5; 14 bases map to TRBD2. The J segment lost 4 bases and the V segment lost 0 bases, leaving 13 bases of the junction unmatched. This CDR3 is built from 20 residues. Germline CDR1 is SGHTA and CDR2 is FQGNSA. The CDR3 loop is CASSLAREGTSGSLGETQYF. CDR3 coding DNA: TGTGCCAGCAGCTTAGCTAGAGAAGGGACTAGCGGGAGTCTGGGAGAGACCCAGTACTTC.

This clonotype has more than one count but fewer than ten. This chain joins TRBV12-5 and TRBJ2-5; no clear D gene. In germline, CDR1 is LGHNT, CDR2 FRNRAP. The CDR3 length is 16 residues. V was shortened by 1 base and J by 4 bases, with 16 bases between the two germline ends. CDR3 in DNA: TGTGCTAGTGGTTTGGACCCTCTTAGGGCGAGAGAGACCCAGTACTTC. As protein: CASGLDPLRARETQYF.

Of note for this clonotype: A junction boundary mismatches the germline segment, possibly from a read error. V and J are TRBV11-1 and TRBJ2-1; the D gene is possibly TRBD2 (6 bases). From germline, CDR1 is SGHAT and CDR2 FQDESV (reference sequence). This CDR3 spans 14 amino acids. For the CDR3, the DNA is TGTGCCAGCAGCTTATTAATCGGGGTTGGATCGGGGGTCTTC. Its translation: CASSLLIGVGSGVF.

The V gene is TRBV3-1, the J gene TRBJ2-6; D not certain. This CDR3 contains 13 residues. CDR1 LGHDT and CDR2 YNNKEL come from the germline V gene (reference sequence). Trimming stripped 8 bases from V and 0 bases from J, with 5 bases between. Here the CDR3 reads CASRASGANVLTF. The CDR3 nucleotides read TGTGCCAGCCGGGCCTCTGGGGCCAACGTCCTGACTTTC.

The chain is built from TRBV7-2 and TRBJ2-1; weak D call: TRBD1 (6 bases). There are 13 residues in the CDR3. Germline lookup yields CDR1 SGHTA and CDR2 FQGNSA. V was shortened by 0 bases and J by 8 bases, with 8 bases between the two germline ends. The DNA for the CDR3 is TGTGCCAGCAGCTTAGCGGGACATTATGAGCAGTTCTTC. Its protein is CASSLAGHYEQFF. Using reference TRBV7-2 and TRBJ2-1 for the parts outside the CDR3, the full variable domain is GAGVSQSPSNKVTEKGKDVELRCDPISGHTALYWYRQSLGQGLEFLIYFQGNSAPDKSGLPSDRFSAERTGGSVSTLTIQRTQQEDSAVYLCASSLAGHYEQFFGPGTRLTVL.

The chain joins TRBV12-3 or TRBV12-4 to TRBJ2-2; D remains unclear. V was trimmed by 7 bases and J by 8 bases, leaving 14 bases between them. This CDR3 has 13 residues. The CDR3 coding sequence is TGTGCCAGCACCCCGGAGTATCTGGGGGAGCTGTTTTTT. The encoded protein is CASTPEYLGELFF.

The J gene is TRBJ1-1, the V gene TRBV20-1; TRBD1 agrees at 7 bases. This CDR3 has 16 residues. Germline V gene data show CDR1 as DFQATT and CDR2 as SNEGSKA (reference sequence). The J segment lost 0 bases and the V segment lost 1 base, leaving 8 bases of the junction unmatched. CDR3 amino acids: CSARAGQSRLNTEAFF. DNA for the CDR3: TGCAGTGCTAGAGCGGGACAGTCACGCTTGAACACTGAAGCTTTCTTT.